This TCR beta chain was observed in a study of blood T cells in healthy people across ages. General study results and limits: The study found more naive CD4+ cells and higher diversity in long-lived than aged donors. A strong correlation between TCR beta diversity and naive T cell percentage was seen.

Sample-barcoded 5' priming and a J-beta primer mix drove a second PCR of about 6 to 12 cycles. In TCRdb, the 5' RACE reads were re-called with MiXCR into one record per CDR3 protein. The sample lists 850,000 to 950,000 distinct CDR3 sequences; about 28% were seen once. This clonotype was seen at least ten times. What it binds is not known. Drawing of peripheral blood yielded roughly 9.8 milliliters from each donor. J lost 0 bases, V lost 0 bases, and 2 bases had no gene match. Per germline, CDR1 WNHNN and CDR2 SYGVQD (reference sequence). The CDR3 is 17 amino acids. This chain uses TRBV10-1 with TRBJ2-4, with TRBD2 matching over 10 bases. What was sequenced was blood. The receptor was isolated from a woman aged 80 or over in good health. The CDR3 reads CASSESSGGVAKNIQYF. CDR3 coding DNA: TGCGCCAGCAGTGAGTCGAGCGGGGGGGTAGCCAAAAACATTCAGTACTTC.